This T cell receptor (beta chain) was profiled in a study of spatial heterogeneity in lung cancer. This clonotype was found many times. What it binds is not known. CDR1 and CDR2 from the germline V gene are MNHEY and SVGEGT. The CDR3 has 13 residues. Between the trimmed V and J ends, which lost 6 bases and 2 bases, there was a span of 10 bases. This sample's time point: sample taken at primary tumor resection. Regarding the study as a whole: It was found that expanded intratumoral alpha and beta TCR counts tracked tumor mutation counts.

A single record per CDR3 protein comes from TCRdb applying MiXCR to the 5' RACE reads. The repertoire holds more than 10,000 distinct CDR3 sequences, with roughly 15% as singletons. This TCR came from a male donor with early-stage non-small cell lung cancer. Specimen: lung tumor tissue, collected at surgery. The gene calls are TRBV6-2 or TRBV6-3 and TRBJ1-1, with D uncertain. Written as DNA, the CDR3 is TGTGCCAGCAGCCCCGGACCAAACACTGAAGCTTTCTTT. Protein product: CASSPGPNTEAFF.